This record covers a single T cell receptor beta chain. This clonotype was picked up a small number of times. Which antigen it targets is not known. No clone much larger than this one lies a single base away; base qualities are absent. Systemically healthy Caucasian individuals from Russia, some 40 in total and aged about 6 to 100 years, were included as donors. Around 9.8 milliliters of peripheral blood were collected from each donor into EDTA-treated Vacutainer tubes. PBMCs were isolated by Ficoll-Paque density-gradient centrifugation, with at least 6 million obtained per sample. Total RNA was extracted from PBMCs with Trizol reagent, with at least 6 micrograms obtained per sample. Naive CD45RAhigh/CD27high T cell percentages were measured by flow cytometry on a PBMC aliquot from every donor. This sample stems from a study of blood T cells in healthy people across ages (dated by TCRdb to between 2015 and 2016). With regard to the full study: In model experiments, template switching captured about one uniquely barcoded TCR beta cDNA molecule for every two T cells. The study measured age-related changes in TCR beta repertoire diversity using deep sequencing normalized with unique cDNA molecular identifiers. Donors were grouped into four age groups: young (average roughly 15 years), middle-aged (about 38), aged (62) and long-lived (around 80). To avoid experimental bias, donors of different ages were distributed randomly across sequencing lanes. For two donors (one aged 18 to 30 and one aged 80 or older), the study analyzed two additional independent replicas of 1 million unique cDNA reads from the same blood draw.

The research as a whole found: The percentage of naive T cells measured by flow cytometry correlated strongly with observed TCR beta diversity. Since profiling was done on bulk unsorted PBMCs, naive and antigen-experienced compartments could not be conclusively compared. Total diversity estimates from one million sequenced T cells were considered lower bounds and underestimates. As age increased, observed TCR beta diversity per million T cells dropped in a roughly linear way, and a significant reduction was already evident by age about 36. Because the CMV infection status of the donors was unknown, age-related changes in expanded clonotypes may potentially have been confounded. Compared with the aged group, the long-lived group had more naive CD4+ T cells, fewer expanded clones and increased TCR diversity, a pattern suggesting age selection.

The library was made by 5' RACE. TCRdb shows the sequencer as Illumina HiSeq 2500. A second PCR of about 6 to 11 cycles was performed with a sample-barcoded 5' primer and a J-beta primer mix. A unique molecular identifier was introduced onto each TCR beta cDNA molecule by a template-switch 5' adaptor carrying 12 random nucleotides. At least 2.5 million CDR3-containing paired-end reads were obtained from each sample. All of the RNA was converted into first-strand cDNA using the Mint cDNA synthesis kit, with a TRBC-specific oligonucleotide serving as the primer. Following uracil-DNA glycosylase treatment, all cDNA underwent a first 18-cycle PCR with the universal primers M1SS and BC2_uni_R. In the source study's methods: Each sample was normalized by randomly selecting 1 million high-quality reads, each carrying a distinct molecular identifier. Instead of being binned into consensus sequences, reads with shared molecular identifiers were discarded. CDR3 identification, clonotype clustering and error correction used MiTCR with a Q25 quality threshold and the strictest error-elimination algorithm. A nonparametric unseen species model with Euler transformation was used to estimate a lower bound on total TCR beta diversity. TCRdb itself trimmed the public reads at Q25 with fastp, ran MiXCR and retained productive beta chains. For every CDR3 protein sequence, its rows merge into one entry that carries the most common genes and DNA. These V and J calls derive from TCRdb rather than the authors' analysis. The sample records 1.4 million to 1.5 million distinct CDR3 sequences, approximately 38% of which are singletons. The top ten clonotypes cover 7% to 9.5% of the sample.

The CDR3 holds 14 amino acids from the cysteine to the phenylalanine. Kept here is only the CDR3 DNA, which spans 42 bases and is read in frame from base 1. The germline V gene sets CDR1 to ENHRY and CDR2 to SYGVKD. After removal of 4 bases from V and 5 bases from J, the junction retains 6 bases not matched to a gene. The origin of this receptor is a woman younger than 30 in good health. Recombination connected TRBV10-3 to TRBJ2-7, and 9 bases in between align with TRBD1. The material sequenced was blood. The CDR3 loop reads CAISGTGDSNEQYF. In nucleotide form, the sequence is TGTGCCATCAGTGGGACAGGGGATAGCAACGAGCAGTACTTC.